Listed below are T cell receptor beta chains from one sample, sequenced in a study of blood T cell repertoires in COVID-19. Clones were sequenced by immunoSEQ multiplex PCR, and TCRdb holds only the in-frame ones, with some missing. The sample gives around 160,000 clones, about nine tenths of which show up once; about 2.3% is in the top ten. The sample consisted of peripheral blood. These receptor sequences come from a human donor in a cohort sampled during active COVID-19. CDR3s include the opening cysteine and the closing phenylalanine or tryptophan. The order of the fields is clone size, D gene, J gene, V gene, CDR3 protein, CDR3 DNA. A D gene is named only where the DNA matches it firmly. Not every row has a clone size; where given, it reads once, few, many or a size class.

.,.,TRBJ2-1,TRBV5-1,CASSLAGQSYNEQFF,TGCGCCAGCAGCTTGGCCGGACAGTCCTACAATGAGCAGTTCTTC
.,.,TRBJ1-5,TRBV6-2/TRBV6-3,CASSYSDTLYRAELDNQPQHF,TGTGCCAGCAGTTACTCGGATACATTGTACAGGGCAGAATTGGACAATCAGCCCCAGCATTTT
.,TRBD2,TRBJ2-7,TRBV6-2/TRBV6-3,CASSYGLADSYEQYF,TGTGCCAGCAGTTACGGACTAGCGGACTCCTACGAGCAGTACTTC
.,TRBD2,TRBJ2-1,TRBV9,CASSAAGVVYNEQFF,TGTGCCAGCAGCGCCGCGGGAGTGGTCTACAATGAGCAGTTCTTC
.,TRBD2,TRBJ2-3,TRBV6-5,CASKVGGSPTDTQYF,TGTGCCAGCAAAGTCGGCGGGAGTCCCACAGATACGCAGTATTTT
.,TRBD1,TRBJ1-1,TRBV9,CASSVARTGGTEAFF,TGTGCCAGCAGCGTAGCCCGGACAGGGGGGACTGAAGCTTTCTTT
.,TRBD2,TRBJ2-5,TRBV6-5,CASSYSGRGAETQYF,TGTGCCAGCAGTTACTCCGGGCGGGGGGCGGAGACCCAGTACTTC
.,.,TRBJ2-3,TRBV5-4,CASSLGGLTDTQYF,TGTGCCAGCAGCTTGGGCGGTCTCACAGATACGCAGTATTTT
.,.,TRBJ1-6,TRBV5-1,CASSAAGTTNSPLHF,TGCGCCAGCAGCGCGGCCGGGACAACAAATTCACCCCTCCACTTT
.,TRBD1,TRBJ2-7,TRBV19,CASSDPGTANYEQYF,TGTGCCAGTAGCGACCCCGGGACAGCAAACTACGAGCAGTACTTC
.,.,TRBJ1-6,TRBV15,CATSRDRESGSPLHF,TGTGCCACCAGCAGAGATCGCGAGAGTGGTTCACCCCTCCACTTT
once,TRBD1,TRBJ1-2,TRBV19,CASKTGTGSQLGGYTF,TGTGCCAGTAAAACCGGGACAGGGTCTCAACTTGGGGGCTACACCTTC
.,.,TRBJ2-7,TRBV2,CASSALAHEQYF,TGTGCCAGCAGTGCTCTAGCCCACGAGCAGTACTTC
.,.,TRBJ1-1,TRBV15,CATSRDRGMGTEAFF,TGTGCCACCAGCAGAGATCGGGGGATGGGCACTGAAGCTTTCTTT
.,.,TRBJ2-7,TRBV4-1,CASSQVGQPYEQYF,TGCGCCAGCAGCCAAGTGGGCCAGCCCTACGAGCAGTACTTC
.,.,TRBJ1-4,TRBV9,CASSPEPTVTNEKLFF,TGTGCCAGCAGCCCCGAGCCGACAGTGACTAATGAAAAACTGTTTTTT
.,.,TRBJ1-2,TRBV7-8,CASTRTLDLGGYTF,TGTGCCAGCACGCGGACACTCGACCTCGGTGGCTACACCTTC
.,TRBD1,TRBJ2-3,TRBV5-6,CASSSRTGSTDTQYF,TGTGCCAGCAGCTCCAGGACAGGGTCCACAGATACGCAGTATTTT
.,TRBD1,TRBJ2-5,TRBV29-1,CSVQWTGGQKETQYF,TGCAGCGTTCAGTGGACAGGGGGCCAAAAAGAGACCCAGTACTTC
.,TRBD1,TRBJ2-2,TRBV7-8,CASSFFVSGTASTGELFF,TGTGCCAGCAGCTTCTTTGTTTCCGGGACAGCCTCGACCGGGGAGCTGTTTTTT
.,TRBD2,TRBJ2-3,TRBV9,CASSVEPSGLAADTQYF,TGTGCCAGCAGCGTAGAGCCATCGGGACTAGCGGCAGATACGCAGTATTTT
.,TRBD2,TRBJ2-5,TRBV28,CASSHRGEQETQYF,TGTGCCAGCAGCCATCGGGGGGAGCAAGAGACCCAGTACTTC
once,.,TRBJ1-1,TRBV10-1,CASSEMANTEAFF,TGCGCCAGCAGTGAGATGGCCAACACTGAAGCTTTCTTT
.,TRBD1,TRBJ1-1,TRBV19,CASSIGQGVNTEAFF,TGTGCCAGTAGTATCGGGCAGGGGGTGAACACTGAAGCTTTCTTT
.,TRBD1,TRBJ2-2,TRBV18,CASSPSTGLTGELFF,TGTGCCAGCTCACCGTCGACAGGGCTCACCGGGGAGCTGTTTTTT
.,.,TRBJ2-7,TRBV5-1,CASSLAQGLATPYEQYF,TGCGCCAGCAGCTTAGCACAGGGTCTAGCCACCCCCTACGAGCAGTACTTC
.,TRBD2,TRBJ2-2,TRBV4-1,CASTLLAGGTGELFF,TGCGCCAGCACCCTCCTAGCGGGAGGCACCGGGGAGCTGTTTTTT
once,TRBD1,TRBJ2-2,TRBV6-2/TRBV6-3,CASSPYTGTGLTGELFF,TGTGCCAGCAGCCCTTATACCGGGACAGGGTTAACTGGGGAGCTGTTTTTT
.,.,TRBJ1-2,TRBV27,CASSSRFRGAVSYGYTF,TGTGCCAGCAGTTCCCGTTTTCGGGGGGCGGTCAGCTATGGCTACACCTTC
once,TRBD2,TRBJ2-7,TRBV4-2,CASSQGLAGVSYEQYF,TGTGCCAGCAGCCAAGGGCTAGCGGGAGTGTCCTACGAGCAGTACTTC
.,.,TRBJ2-3,TRBV20-1,CSALPADTQYF,TGCAGTGCTCTACCCGCAGATACGCAGTATTTT
.,TRBD1,TRBJ1-6,TRBV9,CASSRDRSSPLHF,TGTGCCAGCAGCCGGGACAGGAGTTCACCCCTCCACTTT
.,.,TRBJ2-1,TRBV30,CAWSVSYNEQFF,TGTGCCTGGAGCGTCTCCTACAATGAGCAGTTCTTC
.,.,TRBJ2-2,TRBV12-3/TRBV12-4,CASTLDITGELFF,TGTGCCAGCACCTTAGACATCACCGGGGAGCTGTTTTTT
.,.,TRBJ2-5,TRBV3-1/TRBV3-2,CASRGGRRETQYF,TGTGCCAGCAGGGGGGGGCGTAGGGAGACCCAGTACTTC
.,.,TRBJ1-2,TRBV30,CAWSHVRPGGYTF,TGTGCCTGGAGTCACGTCCGGCCGGGTGGCTACACCTTC
.,.,TRBJ1-6,TRBV20-1,CSASRELNNSPLHF,TGCAGTGCTAGTCGGGAACTCAATAATTCACCCCTCCACTTT
.,.,TRBJ2-1,TRBV14,CASSQVTGGEQFF,TGTGCCAGCAGCCAAGTTACCGGCGGTGAGCAGTTCTTC
.,.,TRBJ1-5,TRBV5-5,CASSFLSSGLSQPQHF,TGTGCCAGCAGCTTCCTTAGCTCGGGTTTATCGCAGCCCCAGCATTTT
.,.,TRBJ2-3,TRBV18,CASSPSGIADTQYF,TGTGCCAGCTCACCATCAGGGATCGCAGATACGCAGTATTTT
.,.,TRBJ2-2,TRBV9,CASSVDPAVNTGELFF,TGTGCCAGCAGCGTAGATCCAGCGGTGAACACCGGGGAGCTGTTTTTT
.,.,TRBJ2-2,TRBV15,CATSRARPGELFF,TGTGCCACCAGCAGAGCTAGACCTGGGGAGCTGTTTTTT
.,TRBD1,TRBJ2-3,TRBV28,CASSPAGQGGTDTQYF,TGTGCCAGCAGTCCCGCGGGACAGGGGGGCACAGATACGCAGTATTTT
.,TRBD1,TRBJ1-2,TRBV18,CASSPGQMDRYGYTF,TGTGCCAGCTCACCGGGACAGATGGACCGCTATGGCTACACCTTC
.,.,TRBJ1-5,TRBV19,CASSSGLTGNQPQHF,TGTGCCAGTAGTTCCGGACTTACGGGCAATCAGCCCCAGCATTTT
.,.,TRBJ1-1,TRBV5-1,CASRTVNTEAFF,TGCGCCAGCCGGACAGTGAACACTGAAGCTTTCTTT
.,TRBD2,TRBJ2-3,TRBV30,CAWSRASGGKDTQYF,TGTGCCTGGAGTAGGGCTAGCGGGGGAAAAGATACGCAGTATTTT
.,.,TRBJ1-1,TRBV6-5,CASSSGLNTEAFF,TGTGCCAGCAGCTCAGGCCTGAACACTGAAGCTTTCTTT
.,.,TRBJ2-7,TRBV3-1/TRBV3-2,CASSQRQAYSYEQYF,TGTGCCAGCAGCCAGAGACAGGCTTACTCCTACGAGCAGTACTTC
few,.,TRBJ1-1,TRBV28,CASSLGQYTEAFF,TGTGCCAGCAGTCTTGGACAGTACACTGAAGCTTTCTTT
.,.,TRBJ1-6,TRBV5-1,CASSSRDNYSLHF,TGCGCCAGCAGCTCTCGGGACAATTATTCCCTCCACTTT
.,TRBD2,TRBJ2-5,TRBV7-6,CASSLVLAGGQETQYF,TGTGCCAGCAGCTTAGTACTAGCGGGAGGCCAAGAGACCCAGTACTTC
.,TRBD2,TRBJ2-1,TRBV3-1/TRBV3-2,CASSQGVRTSGEQFF,TGTGCCAGCAGCCAAGGAGTCAGGACTAGTGGTGAGCAGTTCTTC
.,.,TRBJ2-2,TRBV30,CAWSVTEGGELFF,TGTGCCTGGAGTGTAACCGAGGGCGGGGAGCTGTTTTTT
.,TRBD2,TRBJ2-5,TRBV7-2,CASSLALAGVETQYF,TGTGCCAGCAGCTTAGCCCTAGCGGGGGTGGAGACCCAGTACTTC